The TCR beta chain described here comes from a study of long-term antiretroviral therapy in people with HIV. Study outcomes and limitations: Sampling of blood ran from the mid-2000s to the late 2010s, and older ART regimens were possibly in use. Despite increasing after ART, diversity remained lower than that of transplant donor controls. HIV repertoires had narrower CDR3 length ranges than controls.

A word on this clone: Its specificity is unknown.

The assay, immunoSEQ v3.0, was run at survey level. It was roughly 40,000-50,000 T-cell genomes per sample that sequencing targeted. Here immunoSEQ multiplex PCR was the method, and the copy in TCRdb shows in-frame clones only, minus some. The sample records more than 20,000 clones, roughly four fifths being singletons. Germline CDR1 reads SQVTM; CDR2 reads ANQGSEA. The V end lost 4 bases, the J end lost 3 bases, and 9 bases lay between the germline ends. CDR3 length: 12 amino acids. Here the sequenced sample was unsorted PBMCs, taken 0.4 years after starting antiretroviral therapy. The chain recombines TRBV29-1 with TRBJ1-1; D not resolved. The TCR comes from a man aged 50 or older with HIV. CDR3 in DNA: TGCAGCGTTGTGACCCCAGACACTGAAGCTTTCTTT. Translating gives CSVVTPDTEAFF. The full variable domain, in which reference TRBV29-1 and TRBJ1-1 provide the parts outside the CDR3, is SAVISQKPSRDICQRGTSLTIQCQVDSQVTMMFWYRQQPGQSLTLIATANQGSEATYESGFVIDKFPISRPNLTFSTLTVSNMSPEDSSIYLCSVVTPDTEAFFGQGTRLTVV.